This T cell receptor beta chain stems from a study of a mutant IDH1 vaccine in newly diagnosed glioma (dated by TCRdb to the early 2020s). Some background on the complete study: Patients were given eight vaccinations, in weeks 1, 3, 5, 7, 11, 15, 19 and 23, which matched visits V03 through V10. For exploratory analyses, approximately 23 treated patients had longitudinal TCRB deep sequencing done wherever samples were available. Of the approximately 30 treated patients, 62.5% were male and roughly 40% were female, and a mean age of approximately 40 years was recorded. Peripheral blood was collected at six visits: V03 (baseline), V05, V07, V10, V12 and V13. Prior to enrollment, patients had been given standard therapy consisting of radiotherapy alone, temozolomide alone, or radiochemotherapy with temozolomide, with the combination given to most patients. Vaccination was initiated 4-6 weeks after radiotherapy alone, or concurrently with temozolomide cycles in the chemotherapy-containing groups.

This specimen's time point label, interpreted: week 23, last vaccination. Each vaccine dose, consisting of 300 ug of a 20-mer mutant IDH1 peptide in Montanide, was administered subcutaneously with topical imiquimod. Newly diagnosed WHO grade 3 or 4 IDH1-mutant astrocytomas showing loss of nuclear ATRX were present in the donors. The samples were drawn from NOA16, a multicentre, single-arm, open-label phase I trial in Germany that tested a mutant IDH1 peptide vaccine in humans for the first time. Genomic DNA for TCRB sequencing was extracted from EDTA blood using the DNeasy Blood and Tissue Kit. Findings and caveats that apply to the study as a whole: Pseudoprogression seemed to be unrelated to changes in the top peripheral T cell clonotypes found by TCRB sequencing. It was noted by the authors that analyses of patient blood samples could not be reproduced owing to sample limitations. Across multiple MHC alleles, vaccine-induced immune responses were seen in approximately 93% of patients. Availability determined which PBMC samples were chosen for TCRB deep sequencing.

Libraries were made using the immunoSEQ multiplex PCR assay. Rearranged TCR beta chain sequences were amplified with the hsTCRB Kit following the manufacturer's protocol. An Illumina MiSeq was used to sequence the TCRB libraries. In the paper's pipeline: The kit vendor's proprietary platform handled demultiplexing, trimming and gene mapping. The table comes from immuneACCESS by way of TCRdb, which keeps in-frame sequences with V and J called. Part of the clones is missing from these tables; in studies checked, under half for an unresolved V gene and the rest for unknown reasons. D and trimming were read from the DNA, whereas the V and J calls and clone size are those reported in that table. In all, the sample holds 65,000 or so clones, and 70% to 90% of those were seen once. Together, the top ten hold 4% of the sample. The germline V gene encodes CDR1 MNHEY and CDR2 SVGAGI. Deletion took 3 bases off V and 1 base off J, with a span of 7 bases between the germline ends. Inclusive of the bounding cysteine and phenylalanine, the CDR3 is 13 residues long. The DNA shown is the 39-base CDR3, in frame from base 1.

As regards this clone: Which antigen it targets is not known. Base quality data are lacking; no much larger clone is found one base away.

The TCR was taken from a man between 25 and 39 years old with glioma. The input for sequencing was PBMCs, taken from a glioma patient whose treatment included an IDH1 peptide vaccine. The rearrangement joined TRBV6-5 to TRBJ2-7, with the D gene not confidently named. CDR3 sequence: CASSYSGSYEQYF. The DNA sequence is TGTGCCAGCAGTTATTCGGGTTCCTACGAGCAGTACTTC.